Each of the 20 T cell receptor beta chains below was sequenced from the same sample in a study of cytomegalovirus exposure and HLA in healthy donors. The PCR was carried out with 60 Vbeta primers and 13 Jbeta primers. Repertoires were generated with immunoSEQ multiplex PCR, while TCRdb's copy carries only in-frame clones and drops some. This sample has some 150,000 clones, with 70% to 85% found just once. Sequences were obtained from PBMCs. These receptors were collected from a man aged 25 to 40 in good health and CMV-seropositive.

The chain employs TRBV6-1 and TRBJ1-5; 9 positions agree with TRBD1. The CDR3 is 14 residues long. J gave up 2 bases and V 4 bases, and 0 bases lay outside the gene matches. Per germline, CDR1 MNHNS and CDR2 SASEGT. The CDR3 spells CASSGQGGNQPQHF. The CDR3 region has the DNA TGTGCCAGCAGTGGACAGGGGGGCAATCAGCCCCAGCATTTT.

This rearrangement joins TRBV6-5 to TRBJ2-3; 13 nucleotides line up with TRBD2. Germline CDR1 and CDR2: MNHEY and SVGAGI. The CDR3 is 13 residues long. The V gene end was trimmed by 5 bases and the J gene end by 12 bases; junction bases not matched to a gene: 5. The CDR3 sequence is CASSTTSGRSQYF. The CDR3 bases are TGTGCCAGCAGTACGACTAGCGGGAGGTCCCAGTATTTT.

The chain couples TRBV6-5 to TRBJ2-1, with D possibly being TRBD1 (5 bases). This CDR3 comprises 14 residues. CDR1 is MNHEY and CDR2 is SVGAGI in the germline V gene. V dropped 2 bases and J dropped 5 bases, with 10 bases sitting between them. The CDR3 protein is CASSYRGTDNEQFF. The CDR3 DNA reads TGTGCCAGCAGTTACAGGGGAACGGACAATGAGCAGTTCTTC.

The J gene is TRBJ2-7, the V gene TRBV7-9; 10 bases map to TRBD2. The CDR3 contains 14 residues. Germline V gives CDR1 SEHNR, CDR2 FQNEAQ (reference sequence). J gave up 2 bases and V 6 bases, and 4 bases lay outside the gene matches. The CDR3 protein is CASRAGGNTYEQYF. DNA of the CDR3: TGTGCCAGCAGAGCGGGGGGGAATACCTACGAGCAGTACTTC.

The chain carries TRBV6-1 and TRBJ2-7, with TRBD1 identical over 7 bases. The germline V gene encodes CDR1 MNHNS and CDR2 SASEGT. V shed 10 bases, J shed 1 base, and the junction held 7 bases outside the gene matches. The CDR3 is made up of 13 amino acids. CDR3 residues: CATRKTGSYEQYF. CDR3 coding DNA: TGTGCCACGAGGAAGACAGGGTCCTACGAGCAGTACTTC.

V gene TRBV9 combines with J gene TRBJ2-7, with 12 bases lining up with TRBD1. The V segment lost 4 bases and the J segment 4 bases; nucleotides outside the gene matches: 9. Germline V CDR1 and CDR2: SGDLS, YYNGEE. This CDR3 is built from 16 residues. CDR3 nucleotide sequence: TGTGCCAGCAGCCTCAGAGGGGACAGGGGGCAGTACGAGCAGTACTTC. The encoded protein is CASSLRGDRGQYEQYF.

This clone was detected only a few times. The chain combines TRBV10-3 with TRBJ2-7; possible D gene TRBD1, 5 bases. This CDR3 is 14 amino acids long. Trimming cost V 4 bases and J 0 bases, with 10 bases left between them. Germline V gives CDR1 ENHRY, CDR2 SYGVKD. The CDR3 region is CAISGLDSSYEQYF. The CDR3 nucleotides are TGTGCCATCAGTGGACTTGACAGCTCCTACGAGCAGTACTTC.

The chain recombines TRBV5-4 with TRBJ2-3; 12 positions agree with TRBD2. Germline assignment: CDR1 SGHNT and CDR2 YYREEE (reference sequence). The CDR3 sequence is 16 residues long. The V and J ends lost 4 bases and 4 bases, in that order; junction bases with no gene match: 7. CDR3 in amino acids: CASSRLAGGRADTQYF. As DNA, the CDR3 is TGTGCCAGCAGCCGCCTAGCGGGAGGGAGGGCAGATACGCAGTATTTT. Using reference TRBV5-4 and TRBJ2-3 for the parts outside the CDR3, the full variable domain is ETGVTQSPTHLIKTRGQQVTLRCSSQSGHNTVSWYQQALGQGPQFIFQYYREEENGRGNFPPRFSGLQFPNYSSELNVNALELDDSALYLCASSRLAGGRADTQYFGPGTRLTVL.

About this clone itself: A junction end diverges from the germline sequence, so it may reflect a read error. For the CDR3, the DNA is TGTGCCAGCAGTTTAGAGGGGGGGACTAGCACAGATACGCAGTATTTT. Its protein is CASSLEGGTSTDTQYF. V gene TRBV11-3 combines with J gene TRBJ2-3; D is possibly TRBD2 (7 bases). The CDR3 sequence is 16 residues long. Per germline, CDR1 SGHNT and CDR2 YENEEA.

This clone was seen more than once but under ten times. The CDR3 sequence: CASSGNSGIGNEQFF. DNA of the CDR3: TGTGCCAGCAGTGGAAACAGCGGGATAGGCAATGAGCAGTTCTTC. The chain employs TRBV6-6 and TRBJ2-1, with TRBD2 matching 7 bases. CDR1 MNHNY and CDR2 SVGAGI come from the germline V gene (reference sequence). This CDR3 comprises 15 residues. Losses at the gene ends were 5 bases for V and 6 bases for J; bases not matched to a gene: 10.

CDR3 sequence: CASSLEAGGPGEQYF. The CDR3 coding sequence is TGTGCCAGCAGCTTGGAGGCGGGAGGGCCAGGTGAGCAGTACTTC. This rearrangement joins TRBV5-4 to TRBJ2-7; 9 bases align to TRBD2. With V trimmed by 0 bases and J by 7 bases, 8 bases remained unmatched. This CDR3 region has 15 residues. From germline, CDR1 is SGHNT and CDR2 YYREEE (reference sequence). The full variable domain, completed using reference TRBV5-4 and TRBJ2-7, is ETGVTQSPTHLIKTRGQQVTLRCSSQSGHNTVSWYQQALGQGPQFIFQYYREEENGRGNFPPRFSGLQFPNYSSELNVNALELDDSALYLCASSLEAGGPGEQYFGPGTRLTVT.

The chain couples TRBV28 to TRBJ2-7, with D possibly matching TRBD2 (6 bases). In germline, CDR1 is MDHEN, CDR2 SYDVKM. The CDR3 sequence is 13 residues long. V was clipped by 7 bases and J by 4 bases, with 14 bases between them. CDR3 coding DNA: TGTGCCAGCACCATTAGCGGTATTTACGAGCAGTACTTC. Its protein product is CASTISGIYEQYF.

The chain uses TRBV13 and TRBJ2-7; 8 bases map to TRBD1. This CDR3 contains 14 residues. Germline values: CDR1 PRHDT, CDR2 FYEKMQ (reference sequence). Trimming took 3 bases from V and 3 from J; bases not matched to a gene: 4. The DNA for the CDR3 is TGTGCCAGCAGCTTCTCCAGGGGGCTCTACGAGCAGTACTTC. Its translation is CASSFSRGLYEQYF.

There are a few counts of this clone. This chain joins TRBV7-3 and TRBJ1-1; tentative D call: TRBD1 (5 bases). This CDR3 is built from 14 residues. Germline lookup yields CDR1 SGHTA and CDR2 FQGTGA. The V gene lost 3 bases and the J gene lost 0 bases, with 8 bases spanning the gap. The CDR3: CASSLGGLNTEAFF. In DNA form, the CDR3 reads TGTGCCAGCAGCTTGGGGGGATTGAACACTGAAGCTTTCTTT.

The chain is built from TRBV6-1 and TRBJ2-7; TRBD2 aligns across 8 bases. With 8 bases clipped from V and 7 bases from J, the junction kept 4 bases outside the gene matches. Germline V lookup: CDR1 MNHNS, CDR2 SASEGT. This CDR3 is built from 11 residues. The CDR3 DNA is TGTGCCAGCGTAGCGGGAAGGGAGCAGTACTTC. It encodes CASVAGREQYF.

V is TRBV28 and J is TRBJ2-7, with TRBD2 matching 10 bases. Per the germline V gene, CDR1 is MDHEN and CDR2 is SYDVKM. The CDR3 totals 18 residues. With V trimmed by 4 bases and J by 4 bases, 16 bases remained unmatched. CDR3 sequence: CASSSDPGGQREGYEQYF. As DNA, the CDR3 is TGTGCCAGCAGTTCGGACCCGGGGGGCCAGCGGGAGGGTTACGAGCAGTACTTC.

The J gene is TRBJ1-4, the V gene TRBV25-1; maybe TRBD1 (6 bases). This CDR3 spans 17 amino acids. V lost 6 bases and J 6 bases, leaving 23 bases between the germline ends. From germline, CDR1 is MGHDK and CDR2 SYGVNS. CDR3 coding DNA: TGTGCCAGCAGCTTCGTGAAAGATCCAGGGGATGATGAAAAACTGTTTTTT. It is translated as CASSFVKDPGDDEKLFF.

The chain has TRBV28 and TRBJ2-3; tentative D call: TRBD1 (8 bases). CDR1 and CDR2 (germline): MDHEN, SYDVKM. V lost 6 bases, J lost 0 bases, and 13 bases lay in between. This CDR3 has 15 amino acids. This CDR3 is CASRDRGGSTDTQYF. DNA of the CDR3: TGTGCCAGCAGAGACAGGGGAGGGAGCACAGATACGCAGTATTTT.

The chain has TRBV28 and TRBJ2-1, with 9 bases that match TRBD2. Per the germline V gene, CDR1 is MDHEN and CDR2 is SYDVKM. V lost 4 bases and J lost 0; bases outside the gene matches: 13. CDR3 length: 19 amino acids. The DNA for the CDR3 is TGTGCCAGCAGTTCCCCCGGGCTAGCGGGGTACAGCTCCTACAATGAGCAGTTCTTC. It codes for CASSSPGLAGYSSYNEQFF.

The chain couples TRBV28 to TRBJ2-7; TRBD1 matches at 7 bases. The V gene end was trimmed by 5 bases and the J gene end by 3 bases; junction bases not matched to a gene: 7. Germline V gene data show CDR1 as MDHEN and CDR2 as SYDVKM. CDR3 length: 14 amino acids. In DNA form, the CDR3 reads TGTGCCAGCAGTCTCCCGACAGGGAACTACGAGCAGTACTTC. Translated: CASSLPTGNYEQYF.